A selection of T cell receptor beta chains follows, all from one sample in a study of blood T cell repertoires in COVID-19. Some clones are missing from TCRdb's copy, which holds only in-frame ones; the method was immunoSEQ multiplex PCR. The data show under 350,000 clones, 70% to 90% seen once. Sequencing used PBMCs or T cells enriched from blood (not recorded which). The origin of the receptors is a middle-aged woman with acute COVID-19. Each CDR3 is given with its conserved first and last residue. A D gene is named only where the DNA matches it firmly. Part of the rows lack a size; the others show once, few, many or a class for expanded clones.

size	V	J	D	CDR3	DNA
-	TRBV28	TRBJ2-7	-	CASSSETPREQYF	TGTGCCAGCAGTTCGGAGACCCCCCGCGAGCAGTACTTC
-	TRBV7-2	TRBJ2-1	TRBD1	CASSLGDRGNEQFF	TGTGCCAGCAGCTTAGGGGACAGAGGGAATGAGCAGTTCTTC
few	TRBV9	TRBJ2-7	TRBD1	CASSLGTGVGSEQYF	TGTGCCAGCAGCCTCGGGACAGGAGTAGGGAGCGAGCAGTACTTC
once	TRBV3-1/TRBV3-2	TRBJ1-5	-	CASSPPTIHGPQHF	TGTGCCAGCAGCCCCCCAACCATTCACGGGCCCCAGCATTTT
once	TRBV10-2	TRBJ1-5	-	CASSPSGQPQHF	TGCGCCAGTTCACCGTCGGGTCAGCCCCAGCATTTT
-	TRBV5-4	TRBJ1-2	-	CASSLGQNYGYTF	TGTGCCAGCAGCTTGGGACAGAACTATGGCTACACCTTC
-	TRBV9	TRBJ1-4	-	CASSVAAGWNEKLFF	TGTGCCAGCAGCGTAGCCGCAGGGTGGAATGAAAAACTGTTTTTT
-	TRBV10-3	TRBJ1-5	-	CAISESRLGETNQPQHF	TGTGCCATCAGTGAGTCGAGGTTGGGAGAGACAAATCAGCCCCAGCATTTT
-	TRBV9	TRBJ1-5	-	CASSVGGSNQPQHF	TGTGCCAGCAGCGTAGGAGGTAGCAATCAGCCCCAGCATTTT
-	TRBV18	TRBJ2-3	TRBD2	CASSPQNPGLSTDTQYF	TGTGCCAGCTCACCACAGAATCCGGGACTAAGCACAGATACGCAGTATTTT
-	TRBV18	TRBJ1-2	TRBD1	CASSLDRGKISGYTF	TGTGCCAGCTCCCTCGACAGGGGGAAAATTTCTGGCTACACCTTC
-	TRBV7-3	TRBJ1-1	-	CASSLGWRGTEAFF	TGTGCCAGCAGCTTAGGGTGGAGGGGAACTGAAGCTTTCTTT
-	TRBV4-2	TRBJ2-5	TRBD2	CASSQSSGGLQETQYF	TGTGCCAGCAGCCAGTCTAGCGGGGGACTCCAAGAGACCCAGTACTTC
-	TRBV20-1	TRBJ2-3	TRBD2	CSASSGIFTDTQYF	TGCAGTGCTAGTAGCGGGATTTTCACAGATACGCAGTATTTT
-	TRBV9	TRBJ2-6	-	CASSVGPNSGANVLTF	TGTGCCAGCAGCGTAGGGCCCAACTCTGGGGCCAACGTCCTGACTTTC
-	TRBV5-4	TRBJ1-6	-	CASSPGLSNSPLHF	TGTGCCAGCAGCCCCGGTCTTTCTAATTCACCCCTCCACTTT
-	TRBV6-5	TRBJ1-2	-	CASSFSQGGGYTF	TGTGCCAGCAGCTTCAGTCAAGGGGGTGGCTACACCTTC
-	TRBV3-1/TRBV3-2	TRBJ2-1	-	CASSPWGEAEQFF	TGTGCCAGCAGCCCCTGGGGGGAGGCTGAGCAGTTCTTC
-	TRBV10-3	TRBJ1-3	TRBD1	CAISDRTGVGNTIYF	TGTGCCATCAGTGATCGGACAGGGGTTGGAAACACCATATATTTT
once	TRBV19	TRBJ2-5	TRBD1	CASTPRGNQETQYF	TGTGCCAGTACCCCCAGGGGGAACCAAGAGACCCAGTACTTC
-	TRBV29-1	TRBJ2-5	-	CSVEVWGAETQYF	TGCAGCGTTGAAGTTTGGGGAGCCGAGACCCAGTACTTC
-	TRBV19	TRBJ1-4	-	CASRGSGGNEKLFF	TGTGCCAGTCGAGGTTCCGGAGGTAATGAAAAACTGTTTTTT
-	TRBV10-3	TRBJ2-7	TRBD2	CAIAPAGGGSYEQYF	TGTGCCATCGCCCCCGCGGGCGGGGGCTCCTACGAGCAGTACTTC
few	TRBV28	TRBJ1-1	TRBD1	CASSYNPGTGEYLPMNTEAFF	TGTGCCAGCAGTTACAACCCCGGGACAGGGGAATACCTACCGATGAACACTGAAGCTTTCTTT
-	TRBV16	TRBJ2-1	TRBD1	CASSQSRGQGPFNEQFF	TGTGCCAGCAGCCAAAGCAGGGGACAGGGCCCCTTCAATGAGCAGTTCTTC
-	TRBV27	TRBJ1-5	-	CASSPTGNQPQHF	TGTGCCAGCAGTCCCACAGGTAATCAGCCCCAGCATTTT
-	TRBV4-2	TRBJ1-6	-	CASSQDRYNSPLHF	TGTGCCAGCAGCCAAGACAGGTATAATTCACCCCTCCACTTT
-	TRBV25-1	TRBJ1-6	TRBD1	CASSDQGARNSPLHF	TGTGCCAGCAGTGACCAGGGGGCGCGAAATTCACCCCTCCACTTT
-	TRBV19	TRBJ1-6	TRBD1	CASSIGDRNSPLHF	TGTGCCAGTAGTATTGGGGACAGGAATTCACCCCTCCACTTT
-	TRBV9	TRBJ2-1	-	CASSTPQGLNEQFF	TGTGCCAGCAGCACTCCCCAGGGGCTCAATGAGCAGTTCTTC
-	TRBV6-2/TRBV6-3	TRBJ1-5	TRBD1	CASSYSTRTGGNQPQHF	TGTGCCAGCAGTTACTCGACTAGGACAGGGGGCAATCAGCCCCAGCATTTT
-	TRBV11-2	TRBJ2-2	TRBD1	CASRDRDGTGELFF	TGTGCCAGCAGGGACAGGGACGGGACCGGGGAGCTGTTTTTT
few	TRBV29-1	TRBJ1-5	TRBD1	CSVTAGTGNQPQHF	TGCAGCGTCACTGCCGGGACAGGGAATCAGCCCCAGCATTTT
few	TRBV2	TRBJ2-1	-	CASSAMNEQFF	TGTGCCAGCAGTGCCATGAATGAGCAGTTCTTC
-	TRBV7-2	TRBJ2-1	TRBD2	CASSPWTSGSWDEQFF	TGTGCCAGCAGCCCATGGACTAGCGGGAGTTGGGATGAGCAGTTCTTC
-	TRBV9	TRBJ2-7	-	CASSVEGLGYEQYF	TGTGCCAGCAGCGTAGAGGGACTGGGGTACGAGCAGTACTTC
few	TRBV28	TRBJ1-5	TRBD1	CASSSVAGQGTQPQHF	TGTGCCAGCAGTTCCGTCGCGGGACAGGGGACTCAGCCCCAGCATTTT
-	TRBV18	TRBJ1-1	-	CASSPNRGLIKNTEAFF	TGTGCCAGCTCACCAAATAGGGGACTGATCAAGAACACTGAAGCTTTCTTT
few	TRBV14	TRBJ2-2	TRBD1	CASSQMGQGLAGELFF	TGTGCCAGCAGCCAGATGGGACAGGGGTTGGCCGGGGAGCTGTTTTTT
-	TRBV6-5	TRBJ1-1	-	CASSKGGEPNTEAFF	TGTGCCAGCAGCAAAGGAGGGGAACCGAACACTGAAGCTTTCTTT
-	TRBV28	TRBJ2-3	TRBD2	CASSRSGGTDTQYF	TGTGCCAGCAGCCGCTCCGGGGGGACAGATACGCAGTATTTT
few	TRBV4-1	TRBJ1-5	-	CASSQEPQSPEPQHF	TGCGCCAGCAGCCAAGAGCCACAGAGTCCCGAGCCCCAGCATTTT
-	TRBV28	TRBJ2-1	TRBD2	CASSLLAGGQNEQFF	TGTGCCAGCAGTTTACTAGCGGGAGGACAGAATGAGCAGTTCTTC
-	TRBV29-1	TRBJ2-7	TRBD2	CSVALAGGYEQYF	TGCAGCGTTGCACTAGCGGGGGGCTACGAGCAGTACTTC
-	TRBV21-1	TRBJ1-1	-	CASRGTGVDTEAFF	TGTGCCAGCAGAGGGACAGGGGTCGACACTGAAGCTTTCTTT
-	TRBV27	TRBJ1-4	-	CASSSYRITTNEKLFF	TGTGCCAGCAGTTCCTACAGGATAACAACTAATGAAAAACTGTTTTTT